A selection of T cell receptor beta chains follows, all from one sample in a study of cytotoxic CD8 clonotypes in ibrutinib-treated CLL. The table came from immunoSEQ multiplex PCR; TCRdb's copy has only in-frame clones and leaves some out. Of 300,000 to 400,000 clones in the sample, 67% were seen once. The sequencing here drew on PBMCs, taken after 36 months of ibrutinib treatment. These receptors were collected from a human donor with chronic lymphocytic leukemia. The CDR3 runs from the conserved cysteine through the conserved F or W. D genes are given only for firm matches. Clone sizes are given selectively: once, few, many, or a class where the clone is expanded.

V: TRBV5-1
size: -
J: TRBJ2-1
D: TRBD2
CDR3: CASSQGLADNEQFF
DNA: TGCGCCAGCAGCCAGGGACTAGCGGACAATGAGCAGTTCTTC

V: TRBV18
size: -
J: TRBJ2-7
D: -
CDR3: CASSPPPSYEQYF
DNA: TGTGCCAGCTCACCACCTCCATCCTACGAGCAGTACTTC

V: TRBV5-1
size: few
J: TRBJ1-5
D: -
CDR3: CASSLEPASPQHF
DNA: TGCGCCAGCAGCTTGGAGCCTGCTTCGCCCCAGCATTTT

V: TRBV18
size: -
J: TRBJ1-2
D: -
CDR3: CASSPKLPNYGYTF
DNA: TGTGCCAGCTCACCTAAACTGCCAAACTATGGCTACACCTTC

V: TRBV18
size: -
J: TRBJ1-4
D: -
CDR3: CASSGGKNEKLFF
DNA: TGTGCCAGCTCAGGAGGAAAAAATGAAAAACTGTTTTTT

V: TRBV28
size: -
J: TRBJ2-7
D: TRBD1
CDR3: CASRDRGPLSSYEQYF
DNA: TGTGCCAGCAGGGACAGGGGCCCCCTTAGCTCCTACGAGCAGTACTTC

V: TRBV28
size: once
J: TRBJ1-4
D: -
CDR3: CASSFKPATNEKLFF
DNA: TGTGCCAGCAGTTTTAAGCCTGCAACTAATGAAAAACTGTTTTTT

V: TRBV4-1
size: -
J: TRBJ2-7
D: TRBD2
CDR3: CASSQEVGLALFSFYEQYF
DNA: TGCGCCAGCAGCCAAGAAGTAGGACTAGCGTTGTTTTCTTTCTACGAGCAGTACTTC

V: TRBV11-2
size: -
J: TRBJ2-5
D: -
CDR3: CASSSDRTQETQYF
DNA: TGTGCCAGCAGCTCGGACAGAACCCAAGAGACCCAGTACTTC

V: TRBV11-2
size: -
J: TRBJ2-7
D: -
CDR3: CASSLGVGAYEQYF
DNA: TGTGCCAGCAGCTTAGGAGTGGGAGCCTACGAGCAGTACTTC

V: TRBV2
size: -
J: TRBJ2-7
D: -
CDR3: CASSPKGGPLGEQYF
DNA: TGTGCCAGCAGCCCAAAAGGGGGGCCGCTGGGCGAGCAGTACTTC

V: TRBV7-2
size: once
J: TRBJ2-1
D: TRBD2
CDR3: CASSLLLASNEQFF
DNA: TGTGCCAGCAGCTTACTACTAGCGAGCAATGAGCAGTTCTTC

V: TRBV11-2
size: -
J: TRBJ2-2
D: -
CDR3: CASSRRYTGELFF
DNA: TGTGCCAGCAGCCGACGGTACACCGGGGAGCTGTTTTTT

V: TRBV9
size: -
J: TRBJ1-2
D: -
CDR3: CASSVRAGIYGYTF
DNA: TGTGCCAGCAGCGTCCGAGCAGGGATCTATGGCTACACCTTC

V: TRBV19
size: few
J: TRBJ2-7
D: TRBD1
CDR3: CASRRTGGSYEQYF
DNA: TGTGCCAGTCGTAGGACAGGGGGCAGCTACGAGCAGTACTTC

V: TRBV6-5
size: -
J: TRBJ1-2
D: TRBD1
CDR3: CASSYQGQAGGYTF
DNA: TGTGCCAGCAGTTATCAGGGACAGGCTGGGGGCTACACCTTC

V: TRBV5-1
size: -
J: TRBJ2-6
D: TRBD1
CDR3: CASSLGTASGANVLTF
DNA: TGCGCCAGCAGCCTCGGGACAGCCTCTGGGGCCAACGTCCTGACTTTC

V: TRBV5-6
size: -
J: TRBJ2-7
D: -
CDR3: CASSSGLVDYEQYF
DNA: TGTGCCAGCAGCTCGGGACTCGTGGACTACGAGCAGTACTTC

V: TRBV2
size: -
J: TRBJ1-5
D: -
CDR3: CASRDSYSNQPQHF
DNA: TGTGCCAGCAGGGACAGTTATAGCAATCAGCCCCAGCATTTT

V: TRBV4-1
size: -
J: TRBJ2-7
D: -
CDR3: CASSQIGGYEQYF
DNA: TGCGCCAGCAGCCAAATAGGGGGCTACGAGCAGTACTTC

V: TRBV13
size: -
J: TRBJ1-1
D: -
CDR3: CASSIRRLGNTEAFF
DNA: TGTGCCAGCAGCATACGGCGCTTGGGTAACACTGAAGCTTTCTTT

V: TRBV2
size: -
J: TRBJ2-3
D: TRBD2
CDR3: CASSDIAGADTQYF
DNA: TGTGCCAGCAGTGACATAGCGGGGGCAGATACGCAGTATTTT

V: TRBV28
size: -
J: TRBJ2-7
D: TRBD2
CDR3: CASSFGLGSYEQYF
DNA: TGTGCCAGCAGTTTCGGACTAGGGTCCTACGAGCAGTACTTC

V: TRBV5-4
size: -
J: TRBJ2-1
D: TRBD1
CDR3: CASSLTGGNEQFF
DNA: TGTGCCAGCAGCTTAACAGGGGGCAATGAGCAGTTCTTC

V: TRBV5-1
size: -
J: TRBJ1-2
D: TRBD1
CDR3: CASSSGQGYGYTF
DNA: TGCGCCAGCAGCTCGGGACAGGGATATGGCTACACCTTC

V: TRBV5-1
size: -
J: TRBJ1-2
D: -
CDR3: CASSPRTANYGYTF
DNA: TGCGCCAGCAGCCCCCGGACGGCTAACTATGGCTACACCTTC

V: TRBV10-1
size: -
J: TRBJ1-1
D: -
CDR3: CASSDTYTEAFF
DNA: TGCGCCAGCAGCGATACCTACACTGAAGCTTTCTTT

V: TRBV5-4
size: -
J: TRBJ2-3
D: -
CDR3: CASSGTTVDTQYF
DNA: TGTGCCAGCAGCGGCACGACAGTAGATACGCAGTATTTT

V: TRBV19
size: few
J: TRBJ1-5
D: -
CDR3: CASTLSQPGVRGNQPQHF
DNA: TGTGCCAGTACACTCTCCCAGCCCGGGGTTCGGGGCAATCAGCCCCAGCATTTT

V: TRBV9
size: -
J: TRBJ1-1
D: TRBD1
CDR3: CASSVGGGGMVEAFF
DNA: TGTGCCAGCAGCGTAGGAGGAGGGGGCATGGTTGAAGCTTTCTTT

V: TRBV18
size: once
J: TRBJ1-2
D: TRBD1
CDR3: CASSPYRGPYGYTF
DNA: TGTGCCAGCTCACCCTACAGGGGACCCTATGGCTACACCTTC

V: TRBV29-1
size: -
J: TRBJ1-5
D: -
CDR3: CSVAGGLGQPQHF
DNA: TGCAGCGTTGCCGGGGGGTTAGGTCAGCCCCAGCATTTT

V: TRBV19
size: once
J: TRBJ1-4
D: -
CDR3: CASTALGEKGTNEKLFF
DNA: TGTGCCAGTACCGCCCTCGGGGAGAAGGGGACTAATGAAAAACTGTTTTTT

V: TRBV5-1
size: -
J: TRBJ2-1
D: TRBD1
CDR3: CASSLLDRPLYNEQFF
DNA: TGCGCCAGCAGCTTGTTGGACAGGCCCCTCTACAATGAGCAGTTCTTC

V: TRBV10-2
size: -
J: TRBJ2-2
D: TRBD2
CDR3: CASGVGGPDTGELFF
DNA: TGCGCCAGCGGAGTGGGAGGGCCGGACACCGGGGAGCTGTTTTTT

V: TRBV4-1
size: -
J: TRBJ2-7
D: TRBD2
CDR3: CASSQDQRGGLHEQYF
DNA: TGCGCCAGCAGCCAAGATCAGCGGGGGGGCCTCCACGAGCAGTACTTC

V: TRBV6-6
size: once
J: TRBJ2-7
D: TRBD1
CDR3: CASSYSRRGYYEQYF
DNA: TGTGCCAGCAGTTACTCCCGCAGGGGGTACTACGAGCAGTACTTC

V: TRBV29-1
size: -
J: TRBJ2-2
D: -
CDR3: CSVDGGELFF
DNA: TGCAGCGTTGACGGCGGGGAGCTGTTTTTT

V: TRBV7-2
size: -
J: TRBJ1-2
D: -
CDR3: CASSLALTESGGYTF
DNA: TGTGCCAGCAGCTTAGCTTTGACTGAAAGCGGAGGCTACACCTTC

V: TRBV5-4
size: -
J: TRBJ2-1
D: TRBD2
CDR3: CASSLPQRGYNEQFF
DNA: TGTGCCAGCAGCTTGCCCCAGCGGGGCTACAATGAGCAGTTCTTC

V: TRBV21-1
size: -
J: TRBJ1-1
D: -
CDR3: CASRVVNTEAFF
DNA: TGTGCCAGCAGGGTTGTCAACACTGAAGCTTTCTTT

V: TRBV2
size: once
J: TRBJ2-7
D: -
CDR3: CASSELSGGWTYEQYF
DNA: TGTGCCAGCAGTGAATTGTCTGGCGGGTGGACCTACGAGCAGTACTTC

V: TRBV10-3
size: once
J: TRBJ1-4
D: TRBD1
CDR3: CAILQDREFEKLFF
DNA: TGTGCCATCCTCCAGGACAGGGAATTTGAAAAACTGTTTTTT

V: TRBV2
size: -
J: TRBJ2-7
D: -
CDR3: CASSETGYEQYF
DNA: TGTGCCAGCAGTGAAACAGGGTACGAGCAGTACTTC

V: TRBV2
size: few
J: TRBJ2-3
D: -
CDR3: CASSVLDTQYF
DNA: TGTGCCAGCAGTGTGTTAGATACGCAGTATTTT

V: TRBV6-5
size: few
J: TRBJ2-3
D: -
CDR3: CASSYYPDGDTQYF
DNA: TGTGCCAGCAGTTACTACCCCGATGGGGATACGCAGTATTTT

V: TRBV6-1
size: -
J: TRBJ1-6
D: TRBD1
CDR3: CASSFDRGSSPLHF
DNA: TGTGCCAGCAGCTTCGACAGGGGAAGTTCACCCCTCCACTTT

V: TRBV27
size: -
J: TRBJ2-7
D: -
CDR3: CASSSRRGGALAYEQYF
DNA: TGTGCCAGCAGTTCCCGCCGTGGAGGGGCTCTCGCCTACGAGCAGTACTTC

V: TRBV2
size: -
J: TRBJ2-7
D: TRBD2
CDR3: CASSRGGSLYEQYF
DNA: TGTGCCAGCAGTCGCGGCGGGAGTTTATACGAGCAGTACTTC

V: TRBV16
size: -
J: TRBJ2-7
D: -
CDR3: CASSPEGAPEQYF
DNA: TGTGCCAGCAGCCCAGAAGGGGCTCCCGAGCAGTACTTC